Listed here are 23 T cell receptor beta chains from one sample, sequenced in a study of vaccination and CD4 T cells after COVID-19. The time point here: late sampling 161 to 241 days after vaccination in a few convalescent patients. As for treatment: roughly 10-day PBMC culture with coronavirus spike peptide pools or control peptides (ViraFEST assay). Sequence data for DNA of cultured CD4+ T cells were generated by the Oncomine TCR Beta short-read assay. TCRdb passed the PCR reads through MiXCR, listing each CDR3 protein once. The repertoire consists of around 19,000 distinct CDR3 sequences, with approximately 38% occurring once and the leading ten covering 2% to 3%. These TCRs' antigens remain unknown. The starting material was CD4+ T cells from blood, cultured in vitro, obtained about 7 months after SARS-CoV-2 vaccination. These receptors were obtained from a human donor who had recovered from COVID-19.

This chain connects TRBV20-1 to TRBJ1-6; 7 bases map to TRBD1. CDR3 size: 13 residues. CDR1 and CDR2 (germline): DFQATT, SNEGSKA (reference sequence). V shed 6 bases and J 9 bases; nucleotides not matched to a gene: 8. The CDR3 region is CSARDSIFSPLHF. DNA for the CDR3: TGCAGTGCCAGGGACAGCATCTTTTCACCCCTCCACTTT.

The chain has TRBV28 and TRBJ1-2; 10 bases agree with TRBD1. The CDR3 has 17 residues. V shed 8 bases, J shed 2 bases, and the junction held 14 bases outside the gene matches. Germline CDR1 is MDHEN and CDR2 is SYDVKM. As DNA, the CDR3 is TGTGCCAGCGAGGGAGCGACAGGGGGCGTTAGGAACTATGGCTACACCTTC. Residues: CASEGATGGVRNYGYTF.

This clonotype was counted only a few times. The chain joins TRBV24-1 to TRBJ2-7; 16 bases map to TRBD2. Per the germline V gene, CDR1 is KGHDR and CDR2 is SFDVKD. CDR3 length: 20 residues. The V gene end was trimmed by 0 bases and the J gene end by 6 bases; junction bases not matched to a gene: 13. The CDR3 nucleotides are TGTGCCACCAGTGATTTGTCCCCGGGACTAGCGGGAGGGCCATCACTCGAGCAGTACTTC. Translating gives CATSDLSPGLAGGPSLEQYF.

The V gene is TRBV24-1, the J gene TRBJ2-7, with TRBD2 matching over 13 bases. The germline V gene has CDR1 KGHDR and CDR2 SFDVKD. V lost 2 bases, J lost 3 bases, and 0 bases stayed unmatched. The CDR3 has 15 residues. In DNA, the CDR3 is TGTGCCACCAGTGATTGGACTAGCGGGAGCTACGAGCAGTACTTC. This gives the protein CATSDWTSGSYEQYF.

This clonotype was found a few times. The chain uses TRBV24-1 and TRBJ2-5, with TRBD1 identical over 12 bases. The CDR3 length is 16 residues. The junction had 9 bases not matched to a gene; V was cut back by 6 bases and J by 5 bases. Germline V lookup: CDR1 KGHDR, CDR2 SFDVKD. As DNA, the CDR3 is TGTGCCACCAGTCCCCCCGGGACAGGGGGCCTCGAGACCCAGTACTTC. This sequence encodes CATSPPGTGGLETQYF.

The table lists this clonotype with a few counts. The V call is TRBV19, the J call TRBJ1-2, with TRBD1 identical over 7 bases. This CDR3 region has 13 residues. Trimming at V came to 7 bases and at J to 2 bases, leaving 4 bases not matched to a gene. Germline CDR1 reads LNHDA; CDR2 reads SQIVND (reference sequence). In DNA form, the CDR3 reads TGTGCCAGTACCAGGGGACAGAACTATGGCTACACCTTC. Translation gives CASTRGQNYGYTF. Together with reference TRBV19 and TRBJ1-2, the CDR3 gives the full variable domain: DGGITQSPKYLFRKEGQNVTLSCEQNLNHDAMYWYRQDPGQGLRLIYYSQIVNDFQKGDIAEGYSVSREKKESFPLTVTSAQKNPTAFYLCASTRGQNYGYTFGSGTRLTVV.

The CDR3, as DNA: TGTGCCAGCAGTGAAGGGCGGAATGCTCTGGGAAACACCATATATTTT. Protein sequence: CASSEGRNALGNTIYF. The chain links TRBV6-1 to TRBJ1-3; D gene uncertain. Germline CDR1 and CDR2: MNHNS and SASEGT. The length of the CDR3 is 16 residues. Trimming removed 1 base from V and 4 bases from J, with 14 bases in between.

The rearrangement uses TRBV20-1 and TRBJ1-2, with D unclear. Trimming left V 2 bases short and J 4 bases short, with 17 bases between. Germline CDR1 reads DFQATT; CDR2 reads SNEGSKA (reference sequence). The CDR3 is made up of 15 amino acids. The CDR3: CSARPTERGFYGYTF. The CDR3 bases are TGCAGTGCTAGACCCACCGAACGGGGATTCTATGGCTACACCTTC.

This clonotype was seen a few times. The CDR3 loop is CASTTLGGDQVGEQFF. Written as DNA, the CDR3 is TGTGCCAGCACTACCCTAGGGGGGGACCAAGTGGGTGAGCAGTTCTTC. This rearrangement joins TRBV28 to TRBJ2-1, with TRBD2 as a possible D gene (7 bases). CDR1 is MDHEN and CDR2 is SYDVKM in the germline V gene. The CDR3 is made up of 16 amino acids. The germline V and J ends were trimmed by 7 bases and 9 bases, with 25 bases remaining between them.

CDR3 DNA: TGTGCCAGCAGCTTATGGGGAAGGGAGCAGTACTTC. Protein: CASSLWGREQYF. The gene calls are TRBV7-6 and TRBJ2-7; D gene unclear. Per germline, CDR1 SGHVS and CDR2 FNYEAQ. The CDR3 has 12 amino acids. Trimming left V 2 bases short and J 7 bases short, with 9 bases between. Variable domain in full (rest from reference TRBV7-6 and TRBJ2-7): GAGVSQSPRYKVTKRGQDVALRCDPISGHVSLYWYRQALGQGPEFLTYFNYEAQQDKSGLPNDRFSAERPEGSISTLTIQRTEQRDSAMYRCASSLWGREQYFGPGTRLTVT.

The chain carries TRBV2 and TRBJ1-6; no reliable D call. The V gene lost 6 bases and the J gene lost 0 bases, with 6 bases spanning the gap. This CDR3 is built from 14 residues. In germline, CDR1 is SNHLY, CDR2 FYNNEI. The CDR3 sequence: CASRLNSYNSPLHF. The DNA for the CDR3 is TGTGCCAGCAGACTTAACTCCTATAATTCACCCCTCCACTTT.

The gene calls are TRBV15 and TRBJ1-4; weak D call: TRBD1 (5 bases). Germline CDR1 LNHNV, CDR2 YYDKDF (reference sequence). Trimming left V 5 bases short and J 7 bases short, with 20 bases between. The CDR3 sequence is 16 residues long. CDR3 DNA sequence: TGTGCCACCAGCCCCCTGGGGGAGGTGGTGCGTGAAAAACTGTTTTTT. Its protein product is CATSPLGEVVREKLFF.

The chain is built from TRBV6-2 or TRBV6-3 and TRBJ2-1; either TRBD1 or TRBD2 may fit D (7 bases each). The V gene lost 3 bases and the J gene lost 6 bases, with 24 bases spanning the gap. This CDR3 has 18 residues. The germline CDR1 and CDR2 sequences are MNHEY and SVGEGT. CDR3: CASSYDSGRGRRINEQFF. CDR3 DNA sequence: TGTGCCAGCAGTTATGACTCGGGGAGGGGGCGGCGGATCAATGAGCAGTTCTTC.

This clonotype was detected only a few times. The CDR3 sequence is CSARETGKNTEAFF. In DNA, the CDR3 is TGCAGTGCTAGAGAAACAGGGAAGAACACTGAAGCTTTCTTT. The chain is built from TRBV20-1 and TRBJ1-1, with D perhaps TRBD1 (6 bases). CDR1 DFQATT and CDR2 SNEGSKA come from the germline V gene (reference sequence). There are 14 residues in the CDR3. Deletions cut 0 bases from V and 1 base from J, with 9 bases between.

This clonotype was seen more than once but under ten times. The rearrangement links TRBV24-1 to TRBJ1-1; D is uncertain. From germline, CDR1 is KGHDR and CDR2 SFDVKD. V lost 1 base and J lost 0, with 17 bases in between. This CDR3 spans 18 amino acids. The DNA for the CDR3 is TGTGCCACCAGTGATTTCGTTGGGCTAAGGGTCCTGAACACTGAAGCTTTCTTT. Protein product: CATSDFVGLRVLNTEAFF.

The chain joins TRBV5-4 to TRBJ2-7; 9 bases match TRBD2. The J call may be mistaken, given a closer DNA end match to TRBJ2-5. CDR3 length equals 15 residues. CDR1 is SGHNT, CDR2 YYREEE, per germline (reference sequence). The DNA for the CDR3 is TGTGCCAGCAGCACCTTAGCGGGAGAGGGAGAGACCCAGTACTTC. It codes for CASSTLAGEGETQYF.

This clonotype appeared a few times. The gene calls are TRBV12-3 or TRBV12-4 and TRBJ2-7; D possibly corresponds to TRBD2 (5 bases). CDR3 length: 16 amino acids. Between the trimmed V and J ends, which lost 2 bases and 2 bases, there was a span of 16 bases. In DNA, the CDR3 is TGTGCCAGCAGTTTATCAGCTTGGAGAGCGGCCTACGAGCAGTACTTC. As protein: CASSLSAWRAAYEQYF.

J is TRBJ1-1 and V is TRBV6-1, with D unclear. Germline V gene data show CDR1 as MNHNS and CDR2 as SASEGT. With 7 bases removed from V and 0 bases from J, the gap between germline ends came to 12 bases. The CDR3 is 14 residues long. The DNA of the CDR3 is TGTGCCAGCATCCCCGACGATATGAACACTGAAGCTTTCTTT. Translation: CASIPDDMNTEAFF.

The V call is TRBV14, the J call TRBJ2-5; D remains unclear. The germline V gene has CDR1 SGHDN and CDR2 FVKESK. This CDR3 region has 13 residues. The V gene lost 4 bases and the J gene lost 5 bases, with 11 bases spanning the gap. CDR3: CASSRLPAETQYF. CDR3 DNA sequence: TGTGCCAGCAGCCGCCTACCAGCCGAGACCCAGTACTTC.

The DNA of the CDR3 is TGCAGCGTTGAAGAAGGAGGAAGCGGGACAGGGGGCACCCTGAACACTGAAGCTTTCTTT. Protein sequence: CSVEEGGSGTGGTLNTEAFF. This chain connects TRBV29-1 to TRBJ1-1; TRBD1 agrees at 12 bases. Germline V gives CDR1 SQVTM, CDR2 ANQGSEA. The CDR3 spans 20 residues. V lost 0 bases to trimming and J lost 0 bases; unmatched junction nucleotides: 14. Full variable domain (outside the CDR3, taken from reference TRBV29-1 and TRBJ1-1): SAVISQKPSRDICQRGTSLTIQCQVDSQVTMMFWYRQQPGQSLTLIATANQGSEATYESGFVIDKFPISRPNLTFSTLTVSNMSPEDSSIYLCSVEEGGSGTGGTLNTEAFFGQGTRLTVV.

The V and J genes are TRBV10-3 and TRBJ1-3, with D hard to call. The CDR3 has 18 residues. V was clipped by 0 bases and J by 8 bases, with 23 bases between them. The germline gives CDR1 ENHRY, CDR2 SYGVKD. CDR3 DNA sequence: TGTGCCATCAGTGAGTCGGAGTTCGGCGGTGCCTCAGGAGACACCATATATTTT. Protein: CAISESEFGGASGDTIYF.

This clonotype was seen only once. The V and J genes are TRBV7-8 and TRBJ2-1; 13 bases agree with TRBD2. This CDR3 contains 16 residues. After removal of 5 bases from V and 6 bases from J, the junction contained 7 bases not matched to a gene. The germline CDR1 and CDR2 sequences are SGHVS and FQNEAQ. The CDR3 DNA is TGTGCCAGCAGCCGGACCGGGACTAGCGGGACCAATGAGCAGTTCTTC. This codes for CASSRTGTSGTNEQFF.

This clonotype was found a few times. The genes are TRBV20-1 and TRBJ1-6; a weak D match, TRBD1 (5 bases). Trimming stripped 3 bases from V and 9 bases from J, with 18 bases between. Germline CDR1 is DFQATT and CDR2 is SNEGSKA (reference sequence). This CDR3 has 15 amino acids. In DNA, the CDR3 is TGCAGTGCTAGGGACCGCGGGGACTCGGGTTCACCCCTCCACTTT. Translation: CSARDRGDSGSPLHF.